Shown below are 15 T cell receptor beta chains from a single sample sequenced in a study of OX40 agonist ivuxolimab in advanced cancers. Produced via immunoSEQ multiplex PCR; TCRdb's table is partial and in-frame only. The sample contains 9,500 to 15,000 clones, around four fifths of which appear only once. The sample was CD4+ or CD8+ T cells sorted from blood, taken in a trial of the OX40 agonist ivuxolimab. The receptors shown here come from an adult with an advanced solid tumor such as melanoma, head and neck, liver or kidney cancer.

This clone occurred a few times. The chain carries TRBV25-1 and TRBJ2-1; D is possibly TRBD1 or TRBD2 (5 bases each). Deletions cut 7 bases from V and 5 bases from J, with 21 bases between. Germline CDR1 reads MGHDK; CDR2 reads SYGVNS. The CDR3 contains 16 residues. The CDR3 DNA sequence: TGTGCCAGCACCGCCGGGTGGGGCGGGCCAAACAATGAGCAGTTCTTC. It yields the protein CASTAGWGGPNNEQFF.

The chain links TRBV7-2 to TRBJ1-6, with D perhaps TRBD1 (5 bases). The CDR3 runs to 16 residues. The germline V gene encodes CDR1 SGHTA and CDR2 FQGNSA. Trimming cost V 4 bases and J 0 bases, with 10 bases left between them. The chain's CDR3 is CASSSRGSSYNSPLHF. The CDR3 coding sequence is TGTGCCAGCAGCTCGCGGGGCAGCTCCTATAATTCACCCCTCCACTTT.

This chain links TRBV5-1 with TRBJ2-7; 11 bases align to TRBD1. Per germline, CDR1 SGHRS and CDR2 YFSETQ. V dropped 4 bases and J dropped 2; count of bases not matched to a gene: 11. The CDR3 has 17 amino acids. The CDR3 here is CASSLGQGARRAYEQYF. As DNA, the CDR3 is TGCGCCAGCAGCCTCGGACAGGGGGCAAGGAGGGCCTACGAGCAGTACTTC.

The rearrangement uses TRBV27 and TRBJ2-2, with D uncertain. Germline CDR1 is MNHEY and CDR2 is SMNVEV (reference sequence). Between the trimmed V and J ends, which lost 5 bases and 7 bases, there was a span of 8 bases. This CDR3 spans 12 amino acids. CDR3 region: CASSPAVGELFF. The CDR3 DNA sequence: TGTGCCAGCAGTCCCGCTGTCGGGGAGCTGTTTTTT.

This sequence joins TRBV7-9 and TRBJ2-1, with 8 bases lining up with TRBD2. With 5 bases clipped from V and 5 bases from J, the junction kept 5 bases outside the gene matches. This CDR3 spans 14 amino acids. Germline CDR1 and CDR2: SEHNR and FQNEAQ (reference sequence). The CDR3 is CASSREGRDNEQFF. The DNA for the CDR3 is TGTGCCAGCAGCCGGGAGGGCCGGGACAATGAGCAGTTCTTC.

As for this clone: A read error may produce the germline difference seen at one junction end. CDR3 sequence (DNA): TGCAGCGTTGAACTGTGGACAGGGGGCTACACCGGGGAGCTGTCTTTT. As protein: CSVELWTGGYTGELSF. The chain carries TRBV29-1 and TRBJ2-2; the match to TRBD1 covers 11 bases. In germline, CDR1 is SQVTM, CDR2 ANQGSEA. This CDR3 has 16 amino acids.

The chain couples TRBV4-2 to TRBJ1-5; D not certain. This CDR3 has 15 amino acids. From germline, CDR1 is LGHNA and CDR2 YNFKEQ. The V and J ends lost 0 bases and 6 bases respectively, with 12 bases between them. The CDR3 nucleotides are TGTGCCAGCAGCCAAGAGGAAGGAGGTGTTCAGCCCCAGCATTTT. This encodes CASSQEEGGVQPQHF.

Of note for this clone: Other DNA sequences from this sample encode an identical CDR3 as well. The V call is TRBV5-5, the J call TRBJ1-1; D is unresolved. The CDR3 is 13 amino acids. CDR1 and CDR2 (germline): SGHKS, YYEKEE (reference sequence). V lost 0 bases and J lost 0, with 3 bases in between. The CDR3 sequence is CASSLGVNTEAFF. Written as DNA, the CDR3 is TGTGCCAGCAGCTTGGGTGTGAACACTGAAGCTTTCTTT.

CDR3 DNA: TGTGCCAGCAGCCCGAGGATGAGGAACAATGAGCAGTTCTTC. Encoded protein: CASSPRMRNNEQFF. The chain has TRBV7-8 and TRBJ2-1, with D hard to call. Trimming removed 5 bases at V and 5 bases at J, with 13 bases between. In germline, CDR1 is SGHVS, CDR2 FQNEAQ. CDR3 length: 14 amino acids.

The CDR3 here is CASSQLLRGYEQYF. CDR3 in DNA: TGTGCCAGCAGCCAATTGTTACGGGGCTACGAGCAGTACTTC. V gene TRBV14 combines with J gene TRBJ2-7, with D perhaps matching TRBD2 (5 bases). CDR3 length: 14 amino acids. V lost 2 bases, J lost 3 bases, and 11 bases lay in between. Germline values: CDR1 SGHDN, CDR2 FVKESK.

CDR3: CASSFVRTGQQTQYF. The CDR3, as DNA: TGTGCCAGCAGCTTTGTTCGGACAGGGCAACAGACCCAGTACTTC. The chain uses TRBV7-2 and TRBJ2-5; 8 nucleotides agree with TRBD1. The CDR3 extends over 15 amino acids. Germline V gene lookup returns CDR1 SGHTA and CDR2 FQGNSA. V lost 3 bases to trimming and J lost 6 bases; unmatched junction nucleotides: 9.

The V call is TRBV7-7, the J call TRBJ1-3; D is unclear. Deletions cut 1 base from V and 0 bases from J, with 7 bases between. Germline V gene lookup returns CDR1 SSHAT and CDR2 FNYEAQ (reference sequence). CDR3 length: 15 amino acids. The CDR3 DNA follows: TGTGCCAGCAGCTTAGGGCAGAGCTCTGGAAACACCATATATTTT. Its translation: CASSLGQSSGNTIYF.

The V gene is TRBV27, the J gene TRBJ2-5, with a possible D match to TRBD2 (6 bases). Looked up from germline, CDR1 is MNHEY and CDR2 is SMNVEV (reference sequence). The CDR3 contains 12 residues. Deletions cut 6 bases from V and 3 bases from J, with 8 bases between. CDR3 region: CASSPGEETQYF. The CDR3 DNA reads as TGTGCCAGCAGCCCGGGGGAAGAGACCCAGTACTTC.

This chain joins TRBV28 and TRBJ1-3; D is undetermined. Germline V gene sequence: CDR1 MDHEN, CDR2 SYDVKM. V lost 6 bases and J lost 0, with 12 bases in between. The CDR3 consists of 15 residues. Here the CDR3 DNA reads TGTGCCAGCAGCCTGGACGTCAGCTCTGGAAACACCATATATTTT. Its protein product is CASSLDVSSGNTIYF.

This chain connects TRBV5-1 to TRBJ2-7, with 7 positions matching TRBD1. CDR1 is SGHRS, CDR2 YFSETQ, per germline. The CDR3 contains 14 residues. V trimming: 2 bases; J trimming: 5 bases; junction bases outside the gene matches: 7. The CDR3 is CASSFADRHDEQYF. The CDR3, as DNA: TGCGCCAGCAGCTTTGCGGACAGGCACGACGAGCAGTACTTC.